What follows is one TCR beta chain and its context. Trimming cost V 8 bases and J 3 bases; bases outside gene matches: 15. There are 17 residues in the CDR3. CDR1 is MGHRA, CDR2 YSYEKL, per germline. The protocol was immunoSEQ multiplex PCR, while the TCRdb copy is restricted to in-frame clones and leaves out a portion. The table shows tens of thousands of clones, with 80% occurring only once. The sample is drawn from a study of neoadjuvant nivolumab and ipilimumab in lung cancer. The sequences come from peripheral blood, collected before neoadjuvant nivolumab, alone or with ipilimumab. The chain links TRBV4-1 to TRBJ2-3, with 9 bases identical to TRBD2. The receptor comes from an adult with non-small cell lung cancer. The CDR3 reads CASHSSGGPSRTDTQYF. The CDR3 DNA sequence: TGCGCCAGCCACAGTAGCGGGGGTCCCTCTCGAACAGATACGCAGTATTTT.